The 3 T cell receptor beta chains in this list originate from one sample, sequenced in a study of control samples from healthy donors and cancer patients. The data were produced by immunoSEQ multiplex PCR, yet TCRdb's version contains in-frame clones alone and is incomplete. The sample lists around 76,000 clones; around 94% were seen once. The sample taken for sequencing was blood. The receptors shown here come from a middle-aged woman in good health.

V and J are TRBV2 and TRBJ1-2, with D unclear. This CDR3 region has 11 residues. Germline assignment: CDR1 SNHLY and CDR2 FYNNEI. Trimming pared 6 bases from V and 10 bases from J, leaving 12 bases between. CDR3 protein: CASSESLFYTF. The CDR3 DNA is TGTGCCAGCAGCGAAAGTCTTTTCTACACCTTC.

The rearrangement links TRBV4-3 to TRBJ2-3, with 10 bases that match TRBD2. V shed 3 bases and J 1 base; nucleotides not matched to a gene: 4. Per germline, CDR1 LGHNA and CDR2 YSLEER. The CDR3 is 16 residues long. CDR3: CASSQGLATGTDTQYF. DNA of the CDR3: TGCGCCAGCAGCCAGGGACTAGCGACTGGCACAGATACGCAGTATTTT.

The chain joins TRBV2 to TRBJ1-2, with TRBD1 as a possible D gene (5 bases). The CDR3 contains 13 residues. CDR1 and CDR2 (germline): SNHLY, FYNNEI. V was shortened by 7 bases and J by 7 bases, with 16 bases between the two germline ends. The DNA of the CDR3 is TGTGCCAGCATCCCTAGGGGTGAGGGTGGCTACACCTTC. It encodes CASIPRGEGGYTF.